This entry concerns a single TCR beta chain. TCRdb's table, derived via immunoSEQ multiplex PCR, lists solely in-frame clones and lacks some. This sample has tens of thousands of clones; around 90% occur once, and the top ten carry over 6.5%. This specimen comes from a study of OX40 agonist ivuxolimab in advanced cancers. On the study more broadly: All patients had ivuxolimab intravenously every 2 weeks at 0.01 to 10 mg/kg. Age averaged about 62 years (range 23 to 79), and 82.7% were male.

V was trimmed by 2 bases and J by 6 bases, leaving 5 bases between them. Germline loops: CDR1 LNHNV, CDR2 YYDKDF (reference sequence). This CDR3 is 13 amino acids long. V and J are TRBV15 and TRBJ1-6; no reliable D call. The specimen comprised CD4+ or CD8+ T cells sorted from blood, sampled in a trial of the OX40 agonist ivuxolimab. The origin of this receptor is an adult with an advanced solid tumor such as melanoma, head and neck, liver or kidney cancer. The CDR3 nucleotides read TGTGCCACCAGCAGATCCAGTAATTCACCCCTCCACTTT. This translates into CATSRSSNSPLHF.